A single sample is the source of the 18 T cell receptor beta chains below, sequenced in a study of a mutant IDH1 vaccine in newly diagnosed glioma. Repertoires were generated with immunoSEQ multiplex PCR, while TCRdb's copy carries only in-frame clones and drops some. The profile covers around 50,000 clones, with roughly 73% appearing a single time and 5.2% taken by the ten largest. The sample's time point: week 5, during vaccination. Doses consisted of 300 ug of mutant IDH1 20-mer peptide each, paired with topical imiquimod. What these receptors recognize is not known. The sample here was PBMCs, taken from a glioma patient whose treatment included an IDH1 peptide vaccine. The source is a man aged 50-59 years with glioma.

V is TRBV4-3 and J is TRBJ1-1; D is ambiguous. This CDR3 is 15 amino acids long. Trimming left V 2 bases short and J 0 bases short, with 10 bases between. From germline, CDR1 is LGHNA and CDR2 YSLEER. The chain's CDR3 is CASSQRSGLNTEAFF. CDR3 nucleotide sequence: TGCGCCAGCAGCCAAAGATCGGGCTTGAACACTGAAGCTTTCTTT.

This clone was recorded a few times. The rearrangement links TRBV5-1 to TRBJ1-1; D unresolved. Germline V gene sequence: CDR1 SGHRS, CDR2 YFSETQ. CDR3 length: 14 residues. Trimming removed 0 bases at V and 2 bases at J, with 8 bases between. The CDR3 DNA reads TGCGCCAGCAGCTTGGCACAGACTAACACTGAAGCTTTCTTT. It yields the protein CASSLAQTNTEAFF.

V gene TRBV13 combines with J gene TRBJ1-6; D is ambiguous. The CDR3 extends over 17 amino acids. CDR1 is PRHDT, CDR2 FYEKMQ, per germline (reference sequence). The V and J ends lost 0 bases and 7 bases respectively, with 16 bases between them. CDR3 protein: CASSLGGGYSLNSPLHF. In DNA, the CDR3 is TGTGCCAGCAGCTTAGGGGGAGGTTACAGCTTAAATTCACCCCTCCACTTT.

The V gene is TRBV5-6, the J gene TRBJ1-1, with D hard to call. Trimming removed 0 bases at V and 1 base at J, with 10 bases between. This CDR3 has 15 residues. CDR1 SGHDT and CDR2 YYEEEE come from the germline V gene. Written as DNA, the CDR3 is TGTGCCAGCAGCTTGGCCGGGGTCTCGAACACTGAAGCTTTCTTT. Translated, it gives CASSLAGVSNTEAFF.

The V gene is TRBV5-1, the J gene TRBJ2-6, with TRBD1 as a possible D gene (6 bases). The V gene lost 1 base and the J gene lost 0 bases, with 8 bases spanning the gap. The CDR3 sequence is 16 residues long. Germline assignment: CDR1 SGHRS and CDR2 YFSETQ. CDR3 region: CASSLMGASGANVLTF. CDR3 DNA sequence: TGCGCCAGCAGCTTGATGGGGGCCTCTGGGGCCAACGTCCTGACTTTC.

In DNA form, the CDR3 reads TGTGCCAGCAGTGAAGCAAACCGGGAACAGCCCCAGCATTTT. It yields the protein CASSEANREQPQHF. The chain uses TRBV2 and TRBJ1-5; D ambiguous. Germline-derived CDR1 and CDR2 are SNHLY and FYNNEI. V was clipped by 0 bases and J by 7 bases, with 10 bases between them. The CDR3 length is 14 residues.

J is TRBJ2-7 and V is TRBV30, with D tentatively TRBD2 (6 bases). V lost 3 bases to trimming and J lost 3 bases, with 12 bases between them. The germline V gene has CDR1 GTSNPN and CDR2 SVGIG (reference sequence). This CDR3 comprises 13 residues. The CDR3 sequence: CAWRAGRNYEQYF. CDR3 DNA: TGTGCCTGGAGGGCGGGACGGAACTACGAGCAGTACTTC.

The chain combines TRBV5-1 with TRBJ1-1, with D hard to call. The CDR3 length is 13 residues. V lost 2 bases, J lost 1 base, and 6 bases lay in between. Germline lookup yields CDR1 SGHRS and CDR2 YFSETQ. CDR3 in DNA: TGCGCCAGCAGCTTACAACGGAACACTGAAGCTTTCTTT. It encodes CASSLQRNTEAFF.

CDR3 sequence: CASSQTRGGTSPEAFF. The CDR3 DNA is TGTGCCAGCAGTCAGACGAGAGGGGGCACGTCCCCAGAAGCTTTCTTT. The chain employs TRBV6-6 and TRBJ1-1; TRBD1 aligns across 7 bases. Germline assignment: CDR1 MNHNY and CDR2 SVGAGI (reference sequence). With 5 bases clipped from V and 8 bases from J, the junction kept 17 bases outside the gene matches. CDR3 size: 16 residues.

This CDR3 is CASSRDRGYVLTF. The DNA for the CDR3 is TGTGCCAGCAGTCGGGACAGGGGGTACGTCCTGACTTTC. This chain connects TRBV6-1 to TRBJ2-6; 11 bases are a match to TRBD1. V dropped 5 bases and J dropped 11; count of bases not matched to a gene: 2. Germline CDR1 MNHNS, CDR2 SASEGT. The CDR3 spans 13 residues.

V usage is TRBV7-9 and J usage is TRBJ2-5, with 10 bases lining up with TRBD1. The CDR3 has 14 amino acids. J was trimmed by 2 bases and V by 6 bases; bases with no gene match: 3. In germline, CDR1 is SEHNR, CDR2 FQNEAQ (reference sequence). The CDR3 DNA sequence: TGTGCCAGCAGGAGGACAGGGGGGCAAGAGACCCAGTACTTC. Amino acids: CASRRTGGQETQYF.

The J gene is TRBJ2-5, the V gene TRBV5-5; tentative D call: TRBD2 (6 bases). The CDR3 runs to 14 residues. V was trimmed by 5 bases and J by 2 bases, leaving 13 bases between them. Per the germline V gene, CDR1 is SGHKS and CDR2 is YYEKEE (reference sequence). CDR3 sequence reads: CASSYMGGQETQYF. Written as DNA, the CDR3 is TGTGCCAGCAGTTATATGGGGGGACAAGAGACCCAGTACTTC.

The chain uses TRBV28 and TRBJ1-4; weak D call: TRBD1 (6 bases). The V gene's germline CDR1 is MDHEN and CDR2 SYDVKM. CDR3 size: 14 residues. Between the trimmed V and J ends, which lost 5 bases and 8 bases, there was a span of 15 bases. The CDR3 is CASSGQGSGEKLFF. The CDR3 DNA sequence: TGTGCCAGCAGTGGGCAGGGGTCGGGCGAAAAACTGTTTTTT.

This clone showed up just once. The V gene is TRBV6-6, the J gene TRBJ1-1, with D possibly being TRBD1 (6 bases). V was pared by 0 bases and J by 3 bases, with 8 bases between. Germline V CDR1 and CDR2: MNHNY, SVGAGI (reference sequence). The CDR3 consists of 14 residues. The CDR3 coding sequence is TGTGCCAGCAGTTACTCGGAGGGGGACACTGAAGCTTTCTTT. As protein: CASSYSEGDTEAFF.

This clone came up once. The chain recombines TRBV5-4 with TRBJ2-3, with a tentative D call TRBD1 (7 bases). The CDR3 runs to 14 residues. V was shortened by 4 bases and J by 4 bases, with 13 bases between the two germline ends. Germline V gene data show CDR1 as SGHNT and CDR2 as YYREEE (reference sequence). For the CDR3, the DNA is TGTGCCAGCAGCGGTGGAGGGGGCGCAGATACGCAGTATTTT. This gives the protein CASSGGGGADTQYF.

V and J are TRBV6-5 and TRBJ2-2, with D unresolved. Trimming removed 4 bases at V and 7 bases at J, with 7 bases between. Germline CDR1 and CDR2: MNHEY and SVGAGI. The CDR3 runs to 12 residues. CDR3 sequence reads: CASSLGSGELFF. CDR3 DNA: TGTGCCAGCAGTTTGGGAAGCGGGGAGCTGTTTTTT.

V is TRBV7-9 and J is TRBJ2-5; D not certain. Per germline, CDR1 SEHNR and CDR2 FQNEAQ (reference sequence). The germline V and J ends were trimmed by 0 bases and 2 bases, with 7 bases remaining between them. This CDR3 has 14 residues. CDR3 nucleotides: TGTGCCAGCAGCTTAGCGAGAGAGCAAGAGACCCAGTACTTC. Translated, it gives CASSLAREQETQYF.

The chain couples TRBV18 to TRBJ2-2, with D possibly being TRBD2 (5 bases). Germline CDR1 is KGHSH and CDR2 is LQKENI. Trimming pared 3 bases from V and 1 base from J, leaving 9 bases between. CDR3 size: 15 residues. The DNA for the CDR3 is TGTGCCAGCTCACCCCGACGGGAGAACACCGGGGAGCTGTTTTTT. It yields the protein CASSPRRENTGELFF.